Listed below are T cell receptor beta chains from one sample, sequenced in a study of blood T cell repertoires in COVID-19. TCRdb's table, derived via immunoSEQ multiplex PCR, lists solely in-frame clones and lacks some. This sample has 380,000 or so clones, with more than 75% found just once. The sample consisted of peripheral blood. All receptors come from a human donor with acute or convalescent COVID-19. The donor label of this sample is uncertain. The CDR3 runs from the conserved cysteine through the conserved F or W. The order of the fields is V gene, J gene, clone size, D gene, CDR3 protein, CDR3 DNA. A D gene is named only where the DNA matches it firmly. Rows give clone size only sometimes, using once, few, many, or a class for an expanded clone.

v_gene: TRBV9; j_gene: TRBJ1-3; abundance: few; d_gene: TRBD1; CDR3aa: CASSDRGNGNTIYF; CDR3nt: TGTGCCAGCAGTGACAGGGGGAATGGAAACACCATATATTTT
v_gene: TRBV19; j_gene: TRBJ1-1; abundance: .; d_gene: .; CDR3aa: CASSPQSGVRTEAFF; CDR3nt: TGTGCCAGTAGTCCGCAAAGCGGGGTCAGGACTGAAGCTTTCTTT
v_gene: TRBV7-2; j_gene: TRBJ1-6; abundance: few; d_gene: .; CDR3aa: CASSKGPPYNSPLHF; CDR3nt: TGTGCCAGCAGCAAGGGGCCACCCTATAATTCACCCCTCCACTTT
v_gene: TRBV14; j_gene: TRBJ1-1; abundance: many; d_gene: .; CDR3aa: CASSQEFGRAEAFF; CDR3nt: TGTGCCAGCAGCCAAGAATTCGGCAGGGCTGAAGCTTTCTTT
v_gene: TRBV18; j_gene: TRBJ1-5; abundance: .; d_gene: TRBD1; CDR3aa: CASSPPHRGGNQPQHF; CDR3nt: TGTGCCAGCTCACCACCCCACAGGGGTGGCAATCAGCCCCAGCATTTT
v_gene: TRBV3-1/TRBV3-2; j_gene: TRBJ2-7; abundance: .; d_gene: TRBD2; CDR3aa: CASSQGLAGAQQYF; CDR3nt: TGTGCCAGCAGCCAGGGACTAGCGGGAGCACAGCAGTACTTC
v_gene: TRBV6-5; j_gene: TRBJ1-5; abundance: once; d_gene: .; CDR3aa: CASSLLRGQPQHF; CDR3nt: TGTGCCAGCAGTCTACTCAGGGGTCAGCCCCAGCATTTT
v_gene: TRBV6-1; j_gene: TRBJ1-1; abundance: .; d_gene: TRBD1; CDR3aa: CASSGEGGTRKNTEAFF; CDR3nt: TGTGCCAGCAGTGGGGAAGGGGGCACTCGGAAAAACACTGAAGCTTTCTTT
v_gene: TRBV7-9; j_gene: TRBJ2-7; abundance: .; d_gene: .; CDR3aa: CASSLARGAYEQYF; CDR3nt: TGTGCCAGCAGCTTAGCGCGGGGCGCCTACGAGCAGTACTTC
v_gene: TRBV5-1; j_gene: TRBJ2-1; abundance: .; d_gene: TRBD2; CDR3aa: CASSLDPSAGGFGNEQFF; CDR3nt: TGCGCCAGCAGCTTGGACCCGTCTGCGGGAGGCTTTGGGAATGAGCAGTTCTTC
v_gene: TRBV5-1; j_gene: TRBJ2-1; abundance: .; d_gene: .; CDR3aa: CASSATTGRSSYNEQFF; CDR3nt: TGCGCCAGCAGCGCCACTACCGGGAGAAGCTCCTACAATGAGCAGTTCTTC
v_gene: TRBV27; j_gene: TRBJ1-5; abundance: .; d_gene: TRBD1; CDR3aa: CASTSLAGTGGGQPQHF; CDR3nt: TGTGCCAGCACCTCATTGGCCGGGACAGGGGGCGGTCAGCCCCAGCATTTT
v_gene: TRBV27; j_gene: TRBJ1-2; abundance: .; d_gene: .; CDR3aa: CASRQSGRNGYTF; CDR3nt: TGTGCCAGCAGACAGTCAGGGAGGAATGGCTACACCTTC
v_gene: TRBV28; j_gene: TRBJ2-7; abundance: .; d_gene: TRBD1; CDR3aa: CASRGTGYEQYF; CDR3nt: TGTGCCAGCAGGGGGACAGGCTACGAGCAGTACTTC
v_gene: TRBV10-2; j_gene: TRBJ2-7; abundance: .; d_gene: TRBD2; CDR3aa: CASRPWGREEDEQYF; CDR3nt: TGCGCCAGCCGACCTTGGGGGAGGGAGGAGGACGAGCAGTACTTC
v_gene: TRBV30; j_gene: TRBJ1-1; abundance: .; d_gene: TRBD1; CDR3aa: CAWRLQGYTEAFF; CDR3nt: TGTGCCTGGAGATTACAGGGGTACACTGAAGCTTTCTTT
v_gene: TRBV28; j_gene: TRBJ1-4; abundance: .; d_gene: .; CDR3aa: CASSGGGEKLFF; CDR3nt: TGTGCCAGCAGCGGGGGTGGAGAAAAACTGTTTTTT
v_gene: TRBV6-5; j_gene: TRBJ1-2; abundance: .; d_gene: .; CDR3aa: CASRPRQNIYGYTF; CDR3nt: TGTGCCAGCAGACCAAGACAGAATATCTATGGCTACACCTTC
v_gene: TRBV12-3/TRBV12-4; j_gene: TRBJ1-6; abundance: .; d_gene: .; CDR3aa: CASSSSREFSLHF; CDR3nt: TGTGCCAGCAGTAGTAGTAGGGAGTTTAGTCTCCACTTT
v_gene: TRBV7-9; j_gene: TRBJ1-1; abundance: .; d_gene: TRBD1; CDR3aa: CASSSLGQGPPRSTEAFF; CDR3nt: TGTGCCAGCAGCTCTCTGGGACAGGGCCCACCTAGGAGCACTGAAGCTTTCTTT
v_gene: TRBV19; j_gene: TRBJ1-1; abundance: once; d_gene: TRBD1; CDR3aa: CASRDYRTGMNTEAFF; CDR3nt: TGTGCCAGTAGAGATTATCGGACAGGGATGAACACTGAAGCTTTCTTT
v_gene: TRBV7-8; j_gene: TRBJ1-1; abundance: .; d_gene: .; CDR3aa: CASSLVRGYSEAFF; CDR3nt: TGTGCCAGCAGCTTAGTAAGGGGTTACAGCGAAGCTTTCTTT
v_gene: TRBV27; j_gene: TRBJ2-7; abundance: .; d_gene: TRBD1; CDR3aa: CASRGLGQGNYEQYF; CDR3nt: TGTGCCAGCAGGGGCTTAGGACAGGGAAACTACGAGCAGTACTTC
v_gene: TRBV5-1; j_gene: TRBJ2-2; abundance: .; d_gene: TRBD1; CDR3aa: CASSSRGQGSPGELFF; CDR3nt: TGCGCCAGCAGCTCCCGGGGACAGGGGTCCCCCGGGGAGCTGTTTTTT
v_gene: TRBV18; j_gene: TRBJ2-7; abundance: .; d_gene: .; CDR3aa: CASSLTDEQYF; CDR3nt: TGTGCCAGCTCCCTCACTGACGAGCAGTACTTC
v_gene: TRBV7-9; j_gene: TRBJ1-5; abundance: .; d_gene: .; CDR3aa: CASSRQGNQPQHF; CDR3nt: TGTGCCAGCAGCCGACAAGGCAATCAGCCCCAGCATTTT
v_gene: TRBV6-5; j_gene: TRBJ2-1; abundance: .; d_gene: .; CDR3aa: CASKVAGSYNEQFF; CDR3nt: TGTGCCAGCAAAGTCGCGGGGAGCTACAATGAGCAGTTCTTC
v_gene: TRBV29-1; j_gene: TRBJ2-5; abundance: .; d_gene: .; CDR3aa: CSVNRVGETQYF; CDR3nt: TGCAGCGTGAACAGGGTCGGAGAGACCCAGTACTTC
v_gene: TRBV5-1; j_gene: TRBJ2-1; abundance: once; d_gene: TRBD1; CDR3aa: CASSLVQGAMNEQFF; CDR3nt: TGCGCCAGCAGCTTGGTTCAGGGGGCGATGAATGAGCAGTTCTTC
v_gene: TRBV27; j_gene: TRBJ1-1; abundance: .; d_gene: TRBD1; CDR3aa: CASSPRTGGAGNTEAFF; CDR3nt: TGTGCCAGCAGTCCCCGGACAGGGGGCGCGGGGAACACTGAAGCTTTCTTT
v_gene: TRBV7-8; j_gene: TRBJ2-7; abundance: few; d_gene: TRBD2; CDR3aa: CASSSSRTGGSYEQYF; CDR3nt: TGTGCCAGCAGCTCGAGCCGAACGGGAGGTTCCTACGAGCAGTACTTC
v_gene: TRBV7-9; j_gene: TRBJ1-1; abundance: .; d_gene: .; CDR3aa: CASSDSPLGAFF; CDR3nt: TGTGCCAGCAGCGACAGCCCTCTTGGGGCTTTCTTT
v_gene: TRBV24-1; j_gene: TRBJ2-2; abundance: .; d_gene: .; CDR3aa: CATRRTDTGELFF; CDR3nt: TGTGCCACCCGCAGGACTGACACCGGGGAGCTGTTTTTT
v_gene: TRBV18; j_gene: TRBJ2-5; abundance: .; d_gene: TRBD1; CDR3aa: CASSPLTSPGQGAETQYF; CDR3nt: TGTGCCAGCTCACCCCTCACATCGCCGGGACAGGGGGCAGAGACCCAGTACTTC
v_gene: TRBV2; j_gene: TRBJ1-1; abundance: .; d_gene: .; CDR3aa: CASSEEEGLGSEAFF; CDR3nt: TGTGCCAGCAGTGAAGAAGAGGGTTTAGGTTCTGAAGCTTTCTTT
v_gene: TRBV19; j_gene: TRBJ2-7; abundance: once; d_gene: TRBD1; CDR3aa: CASSNRTGGASYEQYF; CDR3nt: TGTGCCAGTAGTAACCGGACAGGGGGGGCCTCCTACGAGCAGTACTTC
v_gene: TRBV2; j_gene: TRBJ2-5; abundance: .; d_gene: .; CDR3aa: CASSGLLGQETQYF; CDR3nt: TGTGCCAGCAGTGGTTTGCTAGGACAAGAGACCCAGTACTTC
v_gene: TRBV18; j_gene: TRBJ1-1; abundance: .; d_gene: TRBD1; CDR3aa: CASSVQGQGTEAFF; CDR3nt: TGTGCCAGCTCAGTTCAGGGACAGGGGACTGAAGCTTTCTTT
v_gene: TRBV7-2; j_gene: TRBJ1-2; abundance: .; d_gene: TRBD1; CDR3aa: CASSLFGQGVHGYTF; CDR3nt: TGTGCCAGCAGCTTATTCGGACAGGGGGTACATGGCTACACCTTC
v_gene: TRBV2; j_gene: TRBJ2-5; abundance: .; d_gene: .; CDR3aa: CASRRERETQYF; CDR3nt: TGTGCCAGCCGGCGGGAAAGAGAGACCCAGTACTTC